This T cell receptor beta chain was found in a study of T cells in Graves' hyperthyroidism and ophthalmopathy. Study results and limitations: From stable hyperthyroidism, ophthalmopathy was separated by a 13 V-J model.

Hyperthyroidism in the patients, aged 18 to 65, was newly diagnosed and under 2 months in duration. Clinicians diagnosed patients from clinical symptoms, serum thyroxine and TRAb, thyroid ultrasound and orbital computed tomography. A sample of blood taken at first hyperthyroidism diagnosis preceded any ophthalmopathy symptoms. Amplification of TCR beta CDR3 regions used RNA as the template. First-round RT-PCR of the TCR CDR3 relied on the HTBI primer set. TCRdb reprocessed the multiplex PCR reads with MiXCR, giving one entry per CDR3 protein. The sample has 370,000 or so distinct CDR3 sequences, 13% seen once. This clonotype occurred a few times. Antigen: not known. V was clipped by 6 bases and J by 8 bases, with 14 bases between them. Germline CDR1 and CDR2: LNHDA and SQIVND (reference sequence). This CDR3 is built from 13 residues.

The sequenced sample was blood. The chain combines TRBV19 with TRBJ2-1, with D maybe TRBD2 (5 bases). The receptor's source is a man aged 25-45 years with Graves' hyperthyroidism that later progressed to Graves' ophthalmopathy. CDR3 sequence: CASRSRGEDEQFF. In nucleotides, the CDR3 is TGTGCCAGTAGGTCCCGGGGAGAGGATGAGCAGTTCTTC.